This T cell receptor beta chain came from a study of beta chain features in type 1 diabetes. About the research overall: Cell yields, gender and age were similar in healthy donors and patients. Broader study findings: Shortening that was moderate but significant affected the TCRB CDR3s of Type 1 diabetes patients in all four CD4+ subsets.

Sorting with CD45RO/CCR7/CD25/CD127/CD95/CD27 yielded naive, central memory, regulatory and stem-like memory CD4+ cells. On this clone itself: What it binds is unknown.

The investigators reverse transcribed all of the isolated RNA, so they sequenced expressed TCRB transcripts. Mean read depth for naive, central memory and regulatory T cell samples was some 3.8 million reads. Only in-frame clones appear in the TCRdb table, and some are missing; sequencing was by immunoSEQ multiplex PCR. The sample lists roughly 150,000 clones; 7% to 10% were seen once. This TCR derives from a woman between 18 and 29 years old in good health. Source material: central memory CD4+ T cells from blood.

Here the CDR3 reads CATSRDRVFTGNSYEQYF. The CDR3, as DNA: TGTGCCACCAGCAGAGATCGGGTATTCACAGGGAACTCCTACGAGCAGTACTTC. The chain uses TRBV15 and TRBJ2-7; tentatively, D is TRBD1 (6 bases). The CDR3 sequence is 18 residues long. CDR1 and CDR2 from the germline V gene are LNHNV and YYDKDF (reference sequence). V shed 0 bases and J shed 0 bases, with 18 bases lying between them.